A single sample gave rise to the 24 T cell receptor beta chains below, sequenced in a study of T cell responses to AZD1222 COVID-19 vaccine. Assay: immunoSEQ multiplex PCR; the TCRdb copy retains only in-frame clones and omits some. Among 90,000 to 110,000 clones, approximately 90% were seen once, and the ten largest hold about 9.1%. Specimen: peripheral blood, collected on day 0 of AZD1222 vaccination. These receptor sequences come from an adult in good health.

This clone was seen a handful of times. The chain links TRBV7-2 to TRBJ1-1; 7 nucleotides match TRBD1. The V and J ends lost 4 bases and 9 bases, in that order; junction bases with no gene match: 11. CDR1 and CDR2 from the germline V gene are SGHTA and FQGNSA. The CDR3 totals 14 residues. The CDR3 coding sequence is TGTGCCAGCAGCTCTCTGTCCACAGGGGATAAAGCTTTCTTT. It yields the protein CASSSLSTGDKAFF. The whole variable domain, filled in from reference TRBV7-2 and TRBJ1-1, reads GAGVSQSPSNKVTEKGKDVELRCDPISGHTALYWYRQSLGQGLEFLIYFQGNSAPDKSGLPSDRFSAERTGGSVSTLTIQRTQQEDSAVYLCASSSLSTGDKAFFGQGTRLTVV.

The rearrangement joins TRBV21-1 to TRBJ1-1. TRBV21-1 corresponds to a pseudogene. The CDR3 consists of 14 residues. The CDR3 loop is CASSKALGGHEAFF. The CDR3 DNA is TGTGCCAGCAGCAAAGCTCTAGGGGGGCATGAAGCTTTCTTT.

This chain connects TRBV18 to TRBJ2-2, with D perhaps TRBD1 (6 bases). Germline lookup yields CDR1 KGHSH and CDR2 LQKENI. The CDR3 runs to 16 residues. With 4 bases removed from V and 0 bases from J, the gap between germline ends came to 12 bases. CDR3 sequence reads: CASSRGQVPNTGELFF. The DNA of the CDR3 is TGTGCCAGCTCACGGGGGCAGGTCCCGAACACCGGGGAGCTGTTTTTT.

The chain recombines TRBV6-5 with TRBJ2-2; 9 nucleotides line up with TRBD1. Germline V gene lookup returns CDR1 MNHEY and CDR2 SVGAGI. Trimming took 6 bases from V and 3 from J; bases not matched to a gene: 5. The CDR3 totals 15 residues. The CDR3 spells CASSLQGADTGELFF. CDR3 sequence (DNA): TGTGCCAGCAGCTTACAGGGGGCAGACACCGGGGAGCTGTTTTTT.

V is TRBV7-3 and J is TRBJ2-1, with 7 bases matching TRBD2. V shed 4 bases, J shed 7 bases, and the junction held 4 bases outside the gene matches. The CDR3 sequence is 13 residues long. Germline CDR1 reads SGHTA; CDR2 reads FQGTGA. The CDR3 nucleotides read TGTGCCAGCAGCTCGGGGACTACAAATGAGCAGTTCTTC. It translates to CASSSGTTNEQFF.

The genes are TRBV15 and TRBJ2-2, with 8 bases matching TRBD2. Germline CDR1 and CDR2: LNHNV and YYDKDF (reference sequence). CDR3 length: 16 amino acids. The J segment lost 7 bases and the V segment lost 0 bases, leaving 7 bases of the junction unmatched. In nucleotides, the CDR3 is TGTGCCACCAGCAGAGATCGGGGCGGGAGGAACGGGGAGCTGTTTTTT. Translation: CATSRDRGGRNGELFF.

This chain links TRBV7-3 with TRBJ2-5; the D is unclear. The CDR3 is 13 residues long. Germline loops: CDR1 SGHTA, CDR2 FQGTGA. Trimming left V 5 bases short and J 5 bases short, with 12 bases between. CDR3 in amino acids: CASSPHIRETQYF. DNA for the CDR3: TGTGCCAGCAGCCCCCATATCAGGGAGACCCAGTACTTC.

CDR3 nucleotide sequence: TGTGCCAGCAAGGCCCCTGGTCAGACTTCACCCCTCCACTTT. Translated, it gives CASKAPGQTSPLHF. The chain is built from TRBV11-2 and TRBJ1-6; no reliable D call. CDR3 length: 14 amino acids. Trimming cost V 7 bases and J 9 bases, with 16 bases left between them. Germline CDR1 SGHAT, CDR2 FQNNGV.

This chain links TRBV19 with TRBJ2-3; 9 bases line up with TRBD1. The CDR3 sequence is 15 residues long. The germline V gene has CDR1 LNHDA and CDR2 SQIVND (reference sequence). The J segment lost 3 bases and the V segment lost 4 bases, leaving 5 bases of the junction unmatched. CDR3 sequence: CASSRTGAGTDTQYF. CDR3 bases: TGTGCCAGTAGTAGGACAGGGGCAGGGACAGATACGCAGTATTTT.

This clone was counted once. The chain joins TRBV12-5 to TRBJ1-5; D remains unclear. The ends were cut back, 6 bases at V and 1 base at J, with 7 bases in the middle. The CDR3 covers 13 residues. CDR1 is LGHNT and CDR2 is FRNRAP in the germline V gene. The CDR3 DNA sequence: TGTGCTAGTGGCATGAACAGCAATCAGCCCCAGCATTTT. Translation gives CASGMNSNQPQHF. The variable domain in full, with the rest retrieved from reference TRBV12-5 and TRBJ1-5, is DARVTQTPRHKVTEMGQEVTMRCQPILGHNTVFWYRQTMMQGLELLAYFRNRAPLDDSGMPKDRFSAEMPDATLATLKIQPSEPRDSAVYFCASGMNSNQPQHFGDGTRLSIL.

This clone appeared a single time. The V and J genes are TRBV3-1 (or the pseudogene TRBV3-2) and TRBJ2-7, with 7 bases matching TRBD1. The V gene end was trimmed by 2 bases and the J gene end by 3 bases; junction bases not matched to a gene: 4. The germline CDR1 and CDR2 sequences are LGHDT and YNNKEL (reference sequence). This CDR3 has 14 amino acids. The CDR3 nucleotides are TGTGCCAGCAGCCAATGGGACAGACACTACGAGCAGTACTTC. Protein product: CASSQWDRHYEQYF.

This chain joins TRBV9 and TRBJ2-5, with D possibly being TRBD1 (5 bases). V lost 2 bases, J lost 0 bases, and 11 bases lay in between. The length of the CDR3 is 15 residues. Germline CDR1 and CDR2: SGDLS and YYNGEE. CDR3 loop: CASSVRGSYQETQYF. CDR3 DNA sequence: TGTGCCAGCAGCGTTAGGGGTTCGTACCAAGAGACCCAGTACTTC.

This clone was observed once. The J gene is TRBJ2-7, the V gene TRBV6-5; D gene uncertain. This CDR3 is built from 13 residues. Germline V gene data show CDR1 as MNHEY and CDR2 as SVGAGI. Between the trimmed V and J ends, which lost 6 bases and 2 bases, there was a span of 11 bases. The CDR3 sequence: CASSSHRAYEQYF. The CDR3 region has the DNA TGTGCCAGCAGCTCCCATCGGGCCTACGAGCAGTACTTC.

The chain joins TRBV24-1 to TRBJ2-7; 7 bases fit TRBD1. Germline CDR1 reads KGHDR; CDR2 reads SFDVKD. The J segment lost 6 bases and the V segment lost 2 bases, leaving 3 bases of the junction unmatched. The CDR3 has 13 amino acids. CDR3: CATSDYRGREQYF. In nucleotides, the CDR3 is TGTGCCACCAGTGATTACAGGGGACGCGAGCAGTACTTC.

The V call is TRBV7-3, the J call TRBJ2-1; weak D call: TRBD1 (6 bases). Germline V gene lookup returns CDR1 SGHTA and CDR2 FQGTGA. This CDR3 region has 13 residues. The germline V and J ends were trimmed by 3 bases and 6 bases, with 9 bases remaining between them. CDR3 protein: CASSLGTRNEQFF. In DNA form, the CDR3 reads TGTGCCAGCAGCTTGGGGACACGCAATGAGCAGTTCTTC. The full variable domain, with the rest looked up from reference TRBV7-3 and TRBJ2-1, is GAGVSQTPSNKVTEKGKYVELRCDPISGHTALYWYRQSLGQGPEFLIYFQGTGAADDSGLPNDRFFAVRPEGSVSTLKIQRTERGDSAVYLCASSLGTRNEQFFGPGTRLTVL.

In its sample, this clone was seen a few times. The gene calls are TRBV7-9 and TRBJ2-3, with TRBD1 matching over 9 bases. V trimming: 5 bases; J trimming: 1 base; junction bases outside the gene matches: 7. The germline gives CDR1 SEHNR, CDR2 FQNEAQ (reference sequence). The CDR3 covers 16 residues. Written as DNA, the CDR3 is TGTGCCAGCAGCCTGGGACAGGGAAGGGGCACAGATACGCAGTATTTT. Residues: CASSLGQGRGTDTQYF.

The rearrangement links TRBV4-2 to TRBJ1-4; TRBD1 matches at 8 bases. This CDR3 contains 16 residues. J lost 2 bases, V lost 3 bases, and 5 bases had no gene match. Germline V gene lookup returns CDR1 LGHNA and CDR2 YNFKEQ. The CDR3 coding sequence is TGTGCCAGCAGCCATTCAGGGGGCCTGACTAATGAAAAACTGTTTTTT. Translating it yields CASSHSGGLTNEKLFF.

The chain carries TRBV24-1 and TRBJ1-2; no definite D call. Per the germline V gene, CDR1 is KGHDR and CDR2 is SFDVKD. The CDR3 consists of 14 residues. The ends were cut back, 2 bases at V and 4 bases at J, with 10 bases in the middle. CDR3 coding DNA: TGTGCCACCAGTGATTCCAGGACCTTCTATGGCTACACCTTC. As protein: CATSDSRTFYGYTF.

In nucleotides, the CDR3 is TGTGCCAGCAGTCCCCGGCCGAGCGCGGCCAATGAGCAGTTCTTC. This codes for CASSPRPSAANEQFF. The V and J genes are TRBV28 and TRBJ2-1; no reliable D call. This CDR3 comprises 15 residues. In germline, CDR1 is MDHEN, CDR2 SYDVKM. The V gene lost 5 bases and the J gene lost 6 bases, with 17 bases spanning the gap.

This clone came up a few times. The chain combines TRBV5-1 with TRBJ2-5; possible D gene TRBD1, 6 bases. The germline gives CDR1 SGHRS, CDR2 YFSETQ. Trimming stripped 0 bases from V and 1 base from J, with 7 bases between. This CDR3 region has 14 residues. CDR3 DNA: TGCGCCAGCAGCTTGGTGGGGGCCCAAGAGACCCAGTACTTC. Translation: CASSLVGAQETQYF.

The genes are TRBV6-4 and TRBJ2-2; no clear D gene. The length of the CDR3 is 11 residues. Looked up from germline, CDR1 is MRHNA and CDR2 is SNTAGT. Trimming left V 4 bases short and J 5 bases short, with 2 bases between. This CDR3 is CASSVTGELFF. CDR3 in DNA: TGTGCCAGCAGTGTGACCGGGGAGCTGTTTTTT.

This clone appeared a single time. The chain uses TRBV6-5 and TRBJ2-1; 7 bases line up with TRBD1. Germline V gene data show CDR1 as MNHEY and CDR2 as SVGAGI. J gave up 6 bases and V 5 bases, and 1 base lay outside the gene matches. The CDR3 is 12 amino acids. CDR3 sequence (DNA): TGTGCCAGCAGTCGGGACAGCAATGAGCAGTTCTTC. It is translated as CASSRDSNEQFF.

The rearrangement uses TRBV5-1 and TRBJ1-1, with 10 bases that match TRBD1. J gave up 6 bases and V 4 bases, and 9 bases lay outside the gene matches. This CDR3 region has 15 residues. Germline CDR1 and CDR2: SGHRS and YFSETQ. This CDR3 reads CASSRDRGPGAEAFF. CDR3 coding DNA: TGCGCCAGCAGCCGGGACAGGGGTCCGGGGGCTGAAGCTTTCTTT.

This rearrangement joins TRBV11-2 to TRBJ2-7; 15 positions agree with TRBD2. Germline V gene data show CDR1 as SGHAT and CDR2 as FQNNGV. The CDR3 is 17 amino acids. V lost 5 bases to trimming and J lost 9 bases; unmatched junction nucleotides: 14. The DNA for the CDR3 is TGTGCCAGCAGCCCGGGACTAGCGGGGGGCCTACGGATAGGGCAGTACTTC. As protein: CASSPGLAGGLRIGQYF.